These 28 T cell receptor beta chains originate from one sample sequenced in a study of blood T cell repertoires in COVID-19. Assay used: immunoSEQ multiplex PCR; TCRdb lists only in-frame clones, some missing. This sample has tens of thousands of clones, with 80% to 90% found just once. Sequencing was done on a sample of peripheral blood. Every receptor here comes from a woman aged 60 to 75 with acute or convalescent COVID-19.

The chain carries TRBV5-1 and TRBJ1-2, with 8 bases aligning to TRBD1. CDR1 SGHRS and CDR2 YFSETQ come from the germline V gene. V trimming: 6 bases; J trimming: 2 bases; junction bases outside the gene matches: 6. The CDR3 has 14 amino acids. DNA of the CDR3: TGCGCCAGCACGGGTCAGGGGGCCAACTATGGCTACACCTTC. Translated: CASTGQGANYGYTF.

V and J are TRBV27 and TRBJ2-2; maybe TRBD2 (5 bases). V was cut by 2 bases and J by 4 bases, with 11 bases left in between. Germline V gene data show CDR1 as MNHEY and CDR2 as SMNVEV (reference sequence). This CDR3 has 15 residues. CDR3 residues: CASSLGGLLTGELFF. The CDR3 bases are TGTGCCAGCAGTTTAGGTGGACTGCTCACCGGGGAGCTGTTTTTT.

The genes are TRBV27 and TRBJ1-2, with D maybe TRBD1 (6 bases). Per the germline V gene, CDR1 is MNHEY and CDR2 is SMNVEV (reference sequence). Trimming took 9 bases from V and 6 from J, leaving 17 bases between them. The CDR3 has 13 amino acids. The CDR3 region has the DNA TGTGCCAGTTCTCCACAGGGAAGAAATGGCTACACCTTC. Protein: CASSPQGRNGYTF.

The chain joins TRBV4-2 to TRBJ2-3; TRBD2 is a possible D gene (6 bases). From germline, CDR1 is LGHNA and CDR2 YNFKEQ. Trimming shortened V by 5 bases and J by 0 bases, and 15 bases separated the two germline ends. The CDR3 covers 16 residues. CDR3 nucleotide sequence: TGTGCCAGCAGCTCCCGGGGGATGACTAGCACAGATACGCAGTATTTT. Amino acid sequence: CASSSRGMTSTDTQYF.

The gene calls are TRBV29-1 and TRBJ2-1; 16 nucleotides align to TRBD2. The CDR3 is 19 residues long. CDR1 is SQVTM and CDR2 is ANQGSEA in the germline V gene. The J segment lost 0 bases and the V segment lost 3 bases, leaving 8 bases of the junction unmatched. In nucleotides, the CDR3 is TGCAGCGTTGAGGGACTAGCGGGGGGGCAAATTGACTCCTACAATGAGCAGTTCTTC. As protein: CSVEGLAGGQIDSYNEQFF.

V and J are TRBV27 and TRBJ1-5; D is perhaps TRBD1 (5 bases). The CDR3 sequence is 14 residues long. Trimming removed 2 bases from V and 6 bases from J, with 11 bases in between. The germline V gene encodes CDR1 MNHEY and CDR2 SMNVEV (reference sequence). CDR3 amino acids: CASSLGGQGQPQHF. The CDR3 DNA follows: TGTGCCAGCAGTTTAGGAGGGCAGGGTCAGCCCCAGCATTTT.

CDR3 nucleotides: TGTGCCAGCAGTGGGAGGGAGGATCAGCCCCAGCATTTT. The encoded protein is CASSGREDQPQHF. This rearrangement joins TRBV2 to TRBJ1-5; no firm D call. Germline V lookup: CDR1 SNHLY, CDR2 FYNNEI. Trimming removed 4 bases from V and 5 bases from J, with 9 bases in between. The CDR3 runs 13 residues.

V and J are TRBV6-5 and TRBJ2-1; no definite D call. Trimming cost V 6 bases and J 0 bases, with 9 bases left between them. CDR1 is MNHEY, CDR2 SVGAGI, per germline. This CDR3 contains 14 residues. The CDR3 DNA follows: TGTGCCAGCAGCGCAATCAGCTCCTACAATGAGCAGTTCTTC. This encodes CASSAISSYNEQFF.

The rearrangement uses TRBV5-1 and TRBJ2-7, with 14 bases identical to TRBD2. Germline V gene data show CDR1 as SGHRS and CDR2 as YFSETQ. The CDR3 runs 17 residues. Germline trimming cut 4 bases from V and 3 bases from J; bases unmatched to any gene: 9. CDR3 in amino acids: CASSPGGTSGSLYEQYF. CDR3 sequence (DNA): TGCGCCAGCAGCCCTGGCGGGACTAGCGGGAGTCTCTACGAGCAGTACTTC.

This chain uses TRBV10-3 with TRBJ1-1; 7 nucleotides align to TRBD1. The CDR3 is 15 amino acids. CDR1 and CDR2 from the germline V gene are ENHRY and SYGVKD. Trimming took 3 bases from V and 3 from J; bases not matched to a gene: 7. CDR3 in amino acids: CAISDPQGPDTEAFF. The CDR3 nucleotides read TGTGCCATCAGTGACCCACAGGGGCCGGACACTGAAGCTTTCTTT.

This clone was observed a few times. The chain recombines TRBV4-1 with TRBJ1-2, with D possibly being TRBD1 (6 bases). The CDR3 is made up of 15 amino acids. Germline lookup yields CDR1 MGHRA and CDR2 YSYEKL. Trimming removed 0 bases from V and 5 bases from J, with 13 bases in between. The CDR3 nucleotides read TGCGCCAGCAGCCAAGAACCGACAGGAGCGTATGGCTACACCTTC. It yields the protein CASSQEPTGAYGYTF.

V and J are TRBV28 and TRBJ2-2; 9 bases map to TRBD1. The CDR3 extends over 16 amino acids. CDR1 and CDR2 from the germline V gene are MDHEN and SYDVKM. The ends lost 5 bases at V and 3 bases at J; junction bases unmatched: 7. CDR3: CASSPIGDRDTGELFF. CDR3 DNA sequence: TGTGCCAGCAGTCCCATAGGGGACAGGGACACCGGGGAGCTGTTTTTT.

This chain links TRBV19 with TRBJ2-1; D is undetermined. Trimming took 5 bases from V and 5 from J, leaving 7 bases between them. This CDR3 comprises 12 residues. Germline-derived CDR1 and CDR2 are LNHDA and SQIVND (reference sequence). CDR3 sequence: CASSVPNNEQFF. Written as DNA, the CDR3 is TGTGCCAGTAGTGTCCCAAACAATGAGCAGTTCTTC.

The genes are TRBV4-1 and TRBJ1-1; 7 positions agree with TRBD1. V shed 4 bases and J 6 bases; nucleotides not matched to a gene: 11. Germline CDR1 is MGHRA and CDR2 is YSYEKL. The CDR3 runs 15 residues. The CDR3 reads CASSPLGQSTAEAFF. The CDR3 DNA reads TGCGCCAGCAGCCCGTTGGGACAGTCGACGGCTGAAGCTTTCTTT.

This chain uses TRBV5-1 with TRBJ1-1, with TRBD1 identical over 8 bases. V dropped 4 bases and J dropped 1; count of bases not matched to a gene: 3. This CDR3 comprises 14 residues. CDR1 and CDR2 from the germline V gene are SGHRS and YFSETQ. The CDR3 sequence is CASSSGQGNTEAFF. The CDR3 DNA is TGCGCCAGCAGCAGTGGACAGGGGAACACTGAAGCTTTCTTT.

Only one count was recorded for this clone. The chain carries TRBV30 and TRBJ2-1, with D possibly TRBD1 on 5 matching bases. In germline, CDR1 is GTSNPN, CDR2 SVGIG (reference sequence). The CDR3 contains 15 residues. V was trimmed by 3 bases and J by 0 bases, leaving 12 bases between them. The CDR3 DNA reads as TGTGCCTGGAGGGTGGGGCGGCGCTCCTACAATGAGCAGTTCTTC. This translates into CAWRVGRRSYNEQFF.

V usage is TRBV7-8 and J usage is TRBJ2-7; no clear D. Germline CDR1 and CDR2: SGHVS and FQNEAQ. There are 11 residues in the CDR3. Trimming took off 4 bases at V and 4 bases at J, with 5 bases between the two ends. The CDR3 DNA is TGTGCCAGCAGCTCCAGATACGAGCAGTACTTC. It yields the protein CASSSRYEQYF.

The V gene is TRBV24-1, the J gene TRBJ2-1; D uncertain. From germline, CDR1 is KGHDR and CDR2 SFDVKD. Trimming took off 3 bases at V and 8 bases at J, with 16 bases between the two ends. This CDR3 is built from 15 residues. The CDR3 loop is CATSDEIQALDEQFF. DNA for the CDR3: TGTGCCACCAGTGATGAGATCCAAGCCTTGGATGAGCAGTTCTTC.

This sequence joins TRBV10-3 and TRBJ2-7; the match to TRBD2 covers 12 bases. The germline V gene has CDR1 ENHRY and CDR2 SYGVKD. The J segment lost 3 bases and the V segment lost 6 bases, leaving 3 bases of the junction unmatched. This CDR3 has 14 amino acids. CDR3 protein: CAIRTLAGGYEQYF. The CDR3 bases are TGTGCCATCAGGACACTAGCGGGAGGCTACGAGCAGTACTTC.

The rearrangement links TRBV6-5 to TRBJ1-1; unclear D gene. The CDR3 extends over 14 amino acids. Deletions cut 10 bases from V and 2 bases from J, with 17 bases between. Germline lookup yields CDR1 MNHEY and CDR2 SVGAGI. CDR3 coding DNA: TGTGCCACGGCAACGGGCGGGGATAACACTGAAGCTTTCTTT. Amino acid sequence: CATATGGDNTEAFF.

The CDR3 DNA follows: TGTGCCAGCAGCCAGAGGGACAGGGGATCTGGGGCCAACGTCCTGACTTTC. As protein: CASSQRDRGSGANVLTF. This rearrangement joins TRBV3-1 (or the pseudogene TRBV3-2) to TRBJ2-6, with 10 bases that match TRBD1. This CDR3 spans 17 amino acids. The V and J ends lost 3 bases and 1 base, in that order; junction bases with no gene match: 3. The V gene's germline CDR1 is LGHDT and CDR2 YNNKEL (reference sequence).

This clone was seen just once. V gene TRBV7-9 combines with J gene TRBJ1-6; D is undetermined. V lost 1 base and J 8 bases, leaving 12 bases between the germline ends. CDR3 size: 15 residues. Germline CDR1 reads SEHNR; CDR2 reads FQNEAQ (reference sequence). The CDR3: CASSLDAGYHSPLHF. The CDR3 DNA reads TGTGCCAGCAGCTTAGACGCGGGGTACCATTCACCCCTCCACTTT.

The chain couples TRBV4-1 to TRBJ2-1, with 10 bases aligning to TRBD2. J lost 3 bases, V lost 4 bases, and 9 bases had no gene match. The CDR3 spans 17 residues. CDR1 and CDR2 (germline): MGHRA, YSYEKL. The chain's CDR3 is CASSPRLAGNIYNEQFF. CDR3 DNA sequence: TGCGCCAGCAGCCCCCGACTAGCGGGTAATATCTACAATGAGCAGTTCTTC.

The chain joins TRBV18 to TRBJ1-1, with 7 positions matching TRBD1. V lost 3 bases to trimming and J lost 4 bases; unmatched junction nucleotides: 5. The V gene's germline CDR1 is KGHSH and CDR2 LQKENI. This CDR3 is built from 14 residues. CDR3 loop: CASSPAQGGTEAFF. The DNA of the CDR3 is TGTGCCAGCTCACCGGCCCAGGGGGGCACTGAAGCTTTCTTT. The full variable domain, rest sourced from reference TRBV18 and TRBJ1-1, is NAGVMQNPRHLVRRRGQEARLRCSPMKGHSHVYWYRQLPEEGLKFMVYLQKENIIDESGMPKERFSAEFPKEGPSILRIQQVVRGDSAAYFCASSPAQGGTEAFFGQGTRLTVV.

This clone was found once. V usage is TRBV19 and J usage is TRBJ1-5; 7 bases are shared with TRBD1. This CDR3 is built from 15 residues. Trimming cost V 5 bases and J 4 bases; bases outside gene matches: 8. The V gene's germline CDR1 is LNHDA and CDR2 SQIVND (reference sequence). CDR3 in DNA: TGTGCCAGTAGTCTCCTCCGGGACAGAAATCAGCCCCAGCATTTT. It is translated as CASSLLRDRNQPQHF. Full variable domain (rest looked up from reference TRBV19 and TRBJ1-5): DGGITQSPKYLFRKEGQNVTLSCEQNLNHDAMYWYRQDPGQGLRLIYYSQIVNDFQKGDIAEGYSVSREKKESFPLTVTSAQKNPTAFYLCASSLLRDRNQPQHFGDGTRLSIL.

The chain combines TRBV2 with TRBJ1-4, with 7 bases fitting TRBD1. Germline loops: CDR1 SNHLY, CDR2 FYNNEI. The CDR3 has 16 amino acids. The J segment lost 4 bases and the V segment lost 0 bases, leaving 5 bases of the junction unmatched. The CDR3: CASSEAGGQLNEKLFF. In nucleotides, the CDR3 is TGTGCCAGCAGTGAAGCGGGGGGACAGCTTAATGAAAAACTGTTTTTT.

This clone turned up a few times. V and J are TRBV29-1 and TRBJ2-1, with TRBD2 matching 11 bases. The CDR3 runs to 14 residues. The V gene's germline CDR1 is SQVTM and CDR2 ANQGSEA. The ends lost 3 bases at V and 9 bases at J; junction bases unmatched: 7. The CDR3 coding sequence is TGCAGCGTTGAGGATAGCGGGAGGGCCAGTGAGCAGTTCTTC. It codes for CSVEDSGRASEQFF.

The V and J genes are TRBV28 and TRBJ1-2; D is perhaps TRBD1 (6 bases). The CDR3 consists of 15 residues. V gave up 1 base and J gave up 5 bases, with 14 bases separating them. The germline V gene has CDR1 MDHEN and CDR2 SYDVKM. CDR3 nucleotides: TGTGCCAGCAGTTTATCCGATGGACAGCTTTATGGCTACACCTTC. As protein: CASSLSDGQLYGYTF.